These 31 T cell receptor beta chains originate from one sample sequenced in a study of blood T cell repertoires in COVID-19. Method: immunoSEQ multiplex PCR; TCRdb's copy keeps in-frame clones and lacks some. The sample lists around 60,000 clones; roughly 88% were seen once. The sequencing input was peripheral blood. The receptor source for this set is a man between 50 and 59 years old with active COVID-19.

This chain joins TRBV6-6 and TRBJ2-1; 10 bases map to TRBD2. Per germline, CDR1 MNHNY and CDR2 SVGAGI (reference sequence). J lost 4 bases, V lost 4 bases, and 4 bases had no gene match. The CDR3 has 15 residues. This CDR3 reads CASSLRAGGYNEQFF. Here the CDR3 DNA reads TGTGCCAGCAGTTTGAGAGCGGGGGGGTACAATGAGCAGTTCTTC.

The DNA for the CDR3 is TGTGCCAGCAGTGATTTAAGACAGGGGGAGGGAGAGACCCAGTACTTC. It is translated as CASSDLRQGEGETQYF. The chain joins TRBV25-1 to TRBJ2-5, with 9 bases fitting TRBD1. J gave up 4 bases and V 3 bases, and 9 bases lay outside the gene matches. The CDR3 is 16 amino acids. Germline CDR1 and CDR2: MGHDK and SYGVNS.

V and J are TRBV30 and TRBJ1-2; D is uncertain. The germline V and J ends were trimmed by 5 bases and 7 bases, with 8 bases remaining between them. This CDR3 contains 10 residues. CDR1 is GTSNPN, CDR2 SVGIG, per germline (reference sequence). The CDR3: CAWEGGGYTF. The CDR3 region has the DNA TGTGCCTGGGAAGGCGGTGGCTACACCTTC. Based on the CDR3 plus reference TRBV30 and TRBJ1-2, the full variable domain is SQTIHQWPATLVQPVGSPLSLECTVEGTSNPNLYWYRQAAGRGLQLLFYSVGIGQISSEVPQNLSASRPQDRQFILSSKKLLLSDSGFYLCAWEGGGYTFGSGTRLTVV.

CDR3 DNA sequence: TGTGCCAGCAGCCAAGTACAGGGAAACACCATATATTTT. This encodes CASSQVQGNTIYF. This rearrangement joins TRBV7-8 to TRBJ1-3, with D unresolved. The CDR3 contains 13 residues. Germline V CDR1 and CDR2: SGHVS, FQNEAQ. The V end lost 5 bases, the J end lost 4 bases, and 9 bases lay between the germline ends.

The rearrangement uses TRBV6-2 or TRBV6-3 and TRBJ2-3; no clear D. The CDR3 length is 12 residues. V lost 2 bases, J lost 8 bases, and 8 bases lay in between. Germline V CDR1 and CDR2: MNHEY, SVGEGT. The CDR3 sequence: CASSYPGSTQYF. CDR3 sequence (DNA): TGTGCCAGCAGTTACCCCGGTTCTACGCAGTATTTT.

This chain uses TRBV5-1 with TRBJ1-2, with 8 bases aligning to TRBD1. The CDR3 runs 13 residues. The trim removed 4 bases at V and 8 bases at J, leaving 7 bases unmatched. Looked up from germline, CDR1 is SGHRS and CDR2 is YFSETQ. The CDR3: CASSTTGVDGYTF. CDR3 nucleotides: TGCGCCAGCAGCACGACAGGGGTGGACGGCTACACCTTC.

The chain employs TRBV2 and TRBJ2-4, with D possibly TRBD2 on 6 matching bases. The CDR3 sequence is 14 residues long. V lost 10 bases to trimming and J lost 2 bases, with 15 bases between them. Germline assignment: CDR1 SNHLY and CDR2 FYNNEI. The CDR3 DNA follows: TGTGCCACCCGGGAGAGGGTGTCCAAAAACATTCAGTACTTC. Translation gives CATRERVSKNIQYF.

V usage is TRBV5-8 and J usage is TRBJ2-7; TRBD1 agrees at 9 bases. Unmatched junction bases numbered 13, after V lost 4 bases and J lost 5 bases. Germline V gene lookup returns CDR1 SGHTS and CDR2 YDEGEE. The CDR3 length is 16 residues. CDR3 residues: CASSRVRDRDVDEQYF. CDR3 coding DNA: TGTGCCAGCAGCCGGGTTCGGGACAGGGACGTAGACGAGCAGTACTTC.

The rearrangement joins TRBV7-2 to TRBJ1-2; 8 bases are shared with TRBD1. The CDR3 is 16 residues long. V gave up 1 base and J gave up 8 bases; unmatched junction bases: 12. From germline, CDR1 is SGHTA and CDR2 FQGNSA. DNA of the CDR3: TGTGCCAGCAGCTTAGTCCTTTCAGGGGGCGCCCCCGGCTACACCTTC. Translated: CASSLVLSGGAPGYTF.

V gene TRBV30 combines with J gene TRBJ2-1; 7 bases are a match to TRBD2. The CDR3 is 13 amino acids. J was trimmed by 7 bases and V by 1 base; bases with no gene match: 4. The germline CDR1 and CDR2 sequences are GTSNPN and SVGIG (reference sequence). The CDR3 bases are TGTGCCTGGAGTGCCGGGACTAATAATGAGCAGTTCTTC. As protein: CAWSAGTNNEQFF.

This clone was counted a single time. This chain links TRBV6-6 with TRBJ2-5; 9 bases line up with TRBD1. V gave up 8 bases and J gave up 4 bases; unmatched junction bases: 8. Germline CDR1 MNHNY, CDR2 SVGAGI (reference sequence). This CDR3 spans 14 amino acids. This chain's CDR3 is CASGLDRGGETQYF. For the CDR3, the DNA is TGTGCCAGCGGCCTAGACAGGGGGGGAGAGACCCAGTACTTC.

The chain uses TRBV10-2 and TRBJ1-1; TRBD1 might be the D (6 bases). This CDR3 region has 11 residues. Germline V gene sequence: CDR1 WSHSY, CDR2 SAAADI. V lost 7 bases and J 7 bases, leaving 10 bases between the germline ends. The CDR3 DNA is TGCGCCAGCAAGCGGGACAATGAAGCTTTCTTT. It is translated as CASKRDNEAFF.

J is TRBJ2-7 and V is TRBV5-5; D is undetermined. Germline CDR1 and CDR2: SGHKS and YYEKEE (reference sequence). V was clipped by 7 bases and J by 7 bases, with 21 bases between them. This CDR3 is built from 14 residues. CDR3 DNA sequence: TGTGCCAGCCCTGCGGCTTACTCATGGTGGGAGCAGTACTTC. It is translated as CASPAAYSWWEQYF.

The chain has TRBV7-2 and TRBJ2-1; a weak D match, TRBD1 (6 bases). There are 13 residues in the CDR3. The germline V and J ends were trimmed by 3 bases and 7 bases, with 10 bases remaining between them. Germline loops: CDR1 SGHTA, CDR2 FQGNSA. CDR3 bases: TGTGCCAGCAGCTTTGCAGGGGCTAATGAGCAGTTCTTC. Amino acid sequence: CASSFAGANEQFF.

The rearrangement joins TRBV7-6 to TRBJ2-7; 15 bases align to TRBD2. This CDR3 spans 17 amino acids. V dropped 5 bases and J dropped 3; count of bases not matched to a gene: 8. Germline CDR1 is SGHVS and CDR2 is FNYEAQ. The CDR3 region has the DNA TGTGCCAGCAGCCGGGGACTAGCGGGGGGTGTTGACTACGAGCAGTACTTC. Translating gives CASSRGLAGGVDYEQYF.

The V gene is TRBV30, the J gene TRBJ1-1; TRBD1 aligns across 7 bases. J lost 5 bases, V lost 3 bases, and 0 bases had no gene match. The CDR3 is 11 amino acids. Germline loops: CDR1 GTSNPN, CDR2 SVGIG (reference sequence). The CDR3 loop is CAWRQGTEAFF. CDR3 bases: TGTGCCTGGAGACAGGGGACTGAAGCTTTCTTT.

The chain uses TRBV7-7 and TRBJ2-3; a possible D gene is TRBD2 (5 bases). CDR1 is SSHAT, CDR2 FNYEAQ, per germline (reference sequence). CDR3 length equals 11 residues. The CDR3, as DNA: TGTGCTAAGCGGAACACAGATACGCAGTATTTT. This translates into CAKRNTDTQYF.

The chain joins TRBV4-3 to TRBJ1-6, with D unresolved. The V end was cut by 1 base, the J end by 7 bases, with 11 bases between. The CDR3 contains 15 residues. Per germline, CDR1 LGHNA and CDR2 YSLEER. CDR3 region: CASSQVSGSNSPLHF. As DNA, the CDR3 is TGCGCCAGCAGCCAAGTATCGGGGTCCAATTCACCCCTCCACTTT.

This chain links TRBV2 with TRBJ2-5, with TRBD2 matching 13 bases. Looked up from germline, CDR1 is SNHLY and CDR2 is FYNNEI. The ends lost 3 bases at V and 13 bases at J; junction bases unmatched: 11. This CDR3 is built from 15 residues. Written as DNA, the CDR3 is TGTGCCAGCAGTGAGACTAGGACTAGCGGGGGTCCGGGGTACTTC. This codes for CASSETRTSGGPGYF.

CDR3 coding DNA: TGTGCCAGCTCGCCCGGACAGAAAGACTATGGCTACACCTTC. Translation: CASSPGQKDYGYTF. J is TRBJ1-2 and V is TRBV18; D perhaps matches TRBD1 (6 bases). V was pared by 6 bases and J by 3 bases, with 14 bases between. Germline V gene lookup returns CDR1 KGHSH and CDR2 LQKENI. The CDR3 is 14 residues long.

The chain recombines TRBV6-5 with TRBJ1-3; D perhaps matches TRBD1 (5 bases). The germline V and J ends were trimmed by 0 bases and 8 bases, with 17 bases remaining between them. The CDR3 spans 16 residues. Germline-derived CDR1 and CDR2 are MNHEY and SVGAGI. This CDR3 is CASSYSSSGLTDTIYF. In nucleotides, the CDR3 is TGTGCCAGCAGTTACTCGAGTTCAGGGCTTACGGACACCATATATTTT.

This clone was seen a handful of times. This chain uses TRBV5-6 with TRBJ2-2; TRBD2 matches at 9 bases. The CDR3 contains 14 residues. The V segment lost 1 base and the J segment 7 bases; nucleotides outside the gene matches: 2. Germline CDR1 reads SGHDT; CDR2 reads YYEEEE. CDR3 region: CASSLRTSVGELFF. The CDR3 DNA reads TGTGCCAGCAGCTTGAGGACTAGCGTCGGGGAGCTGTTTTTT.

J is TRBJ2-1 and V is TRBV6-1, with TRBD2 matching 10 bases. The CDR3 is 15 amino acids. Looked up from germline, CDR1 is MNHNS and CDR2 is SASEGT. The V and J ends lost 3 bases and 6 bases, in that order; junction bases with no gene match: 5. The CDR3 protein is CASSDVAGGRNEQFF. CDR3 in DNA: TGTGCCAGCAGTGACGTAGCGGGGGGACGCAATGAGCAGTTCTTC.

The chain uses TRBV9 and TRBJ2-3; a possible D gene is TRBD2 (6 bases). This CDR3 has 15 amino acids. The V gene's germline CDR1 is SGDLS and CDR2 YYNGEE. Trimming took 0 bases from V and 2 from J, leaving 10 bases between them. Written as DNA, the CDR3 is TGTGCCAGCAGCGTAGGGGGGGTTGACACAGATACGCAGTATTTT. It is translated as CASSVGGVDTDTQYF. The full variable domain, completed using reference TRBV9 and TRBJ2-3, is DSGVTQTPKHLITATGQRVTLRCSPRSGDLSVYWYQQSLDQGLQFLIQYYNGEERAKGNILERFSAQQFPDLHSELNLSSLELGDSALYFCASSVGGVDTDTQYFGPGTRLTVL.

The rearrangement links TRBV4-3 to TRBJ1-4, with D unclear. CDR1 and CDR2 from the germline V gene are LGHNA and YSLEER. The V end was cut by 4 bases, the J end by 5 bases, with 14 bases between. The CDR3 has 15 amino acids. The CDR3 loop is CASSREVRLNEKLFF. CDR3 in DNA: TGCGCCAGCAGCCGCGAGGTACGGTTAAATGAAAAACTGTTTTTT.

V is TRBV6-2 or TRBV6-3 and J is TRBJ1-4; D is undetermined. The germline V gene encodes CDR1 MNHEY and CDR2 SVGEGT. The CDR3 has 20 amino acids. The germline V and J ends were trimmed by 0 bases and 0 bases, with 20 bases remaining between them. The CDR3 here is CASSYSMRGRSIATNEKLFF. The CDR3 DNA reads as TGTGCCAGCAGTTACTCGATGAGAGGGAGGAGCATTGCAACTAATGAAAAACTGTTTTTT.

The rearrangement joins TRBV6-5 to TRBJ1-2; tentatively, D is TRBD1 (5 bases). V lost 7 bases and J 2 bases, leaving 14 bases between the germline ends. The CDR3 is 14 amino acids. The germline CDR1 and CDR2 sequences are MNHEY and SVGAGI. CDR3 region: CASTQWGGNYGYTF. The CDR3 nucleotides read TGTGCCAGCACCCAGTGGGGGGGAAACTATGGCTACACCTTC.

V usage is TRBV7-9 and J usage is TRBJ1-3; D possibly corresponds to TRBD1 (6 bases). The CDR3 is 15 residues long. CDR1 is SEHNR, CDR2 FQNEAQ, per germline (reference sequence). The V end was cut by 5 bases, the J end by 0 bases, with 11 bases between. The CDR3 nucleotides are TGTGCCAGCAGCCCCCGGACAGTCTCTGGAAACACCATATATTTT. It specifies CASSPRTVSGNTIYF.

This chain links TRBV14 with TRBJ2-5, with 10 bases matching TRBD1. V shed 1 base, J shed 2 bases, and the junction held 13 bases outside the gene matches. CDR1 and CDR2 (germline): SGHDN, FVKESK. The CDR3 has 19 amino acids. Here the CDR3 reads CASSQVPGQGTDPQETQYF. The CDR3 DNA is TGTGCCAGCAGCCAAGTTCCGGGACAGGGGACGGATCCTCAAGAGACCCAGTACTTC.

The chain combines TRBV3-1 (or the pseudogene TRBV3-2) with TRBJ2-7, with D possibly being TRBD2 (6 bases). The V gene's germline CDR1 is LGHDT and CDR2 YNNKEL (reference sequence). The CDR3 has 15 residues. Trimming cost V 1 base and J 4 bases, with 14 bases left between them. The CDR3 spells CASSQARGWGYEQYF. CDR3 DNA sequence: TGTGCCAGCAGCCAAGCCCGGGGGTGGGGATACGAGCAGTACTTC.

The chain has TRBV7-3 and TRBJ2-3, with 7 positions matching TRBD2. V shed 4 bases, J shed 2 bases, and the junction held 9 bases outside the gene matches. The CDR3 runs to 16 residues. Germline loops: CDR1 SGHTA, CDR2 FQGTGA. DNA for the CDR3: TGTGCCAGCAGCTCACCGGGTAGCGGGTACACAGATACGCAGTATTTT. Amino acids: CASSSPGSGYTDTQYF.